The entry below gives a single TCR beta chain sequence along with its context. Germline loops: CDR1 SNHLY, CDR2 FYNNEI. The CDR3 extends over 14 amino acids. The ends were cut back, 3 bases at V and 5 bases at J, with 13 bases in the middle. The sample comes from a study of blood T cell repertoires in COVID-19. On the study more broadly: From the United States, Italy and Spain came samples of acute and convalescent COVID-19. The cDNA or gDNA used as material had been derived from T cells, B-cell-depleted T cells, or PBMCs.

In the authors' workflow: For nucleated cells, counts were estimated from reference gene primer amplification. Profiling relied on immunoSEQ multiplex PCR, and the TCRdb table lists in-frame clones only, not all of them. That table gives V, J and clone size, and the DNA gave D and trimming. The sample has 55,000 to 70,000 clones; approximately 90% are singletons. The sequence derives from a woman in her 70s with active COVID-19. The chain links TRBV2 to TRBJ2-5; weak D call: TRBD1 (6 bases). Sequencing used peripheral blood. This CDR3 reads CASSDQGISETQYF. For the CDR3, the DNA is TGTGCCAGCAGTGACCAGGGGATTTCGGAGACCCAGTACTTC.